Following are 20 T cell receptor beta chains from one sample sequenced in a study of T cells after yellow fever vaccination. Via MiXCR, TCRdb re-called the 5' RACE reads, giving one row per CDR3 protein. The sample has roughly 330,000 distinct CDR3 sequences; approximately 3.9% are singletons. This specimen consisted of PBMCs, obtained 5 days after the yellow fever booster vaccination. These receptor sequences come from a man aged 18-30 years who received the YFV17D yellow fever vaccine.

The sample holds a few counts of this clonotype. The chain has TRBV5-1 and TRBJ2-3, with 12 bases matching TRBD1. This CDR3 is 18 amino acids long. CDR1 SGHRS and CDR2 YFSETQ come from the germline V gene. Losses at the gene ends were 4 bases for V and 6 bases for J; bases not matched to a gene: 15. Here the CDR3 DNA reads TGCGCCAGCAGCATGAACCGGTGGGACAGGGGGCAGGGGGATACGCAGTATTTT. It encodes CASSMNRWDRGQGDTQYF.

This rearrangement joins TRBV12-3 or TRBV12-4 to TRBJ1-2, with TRBD1 matching 7 bases. Unmatched junction bases numbered 5, after V lost 6 bases and J lost 1 base. The CDR3 is made up of 14 amino acids. The chain's CDR3 is CASSRDRDNYGYTF. As DNA, the CDR3 is TGTGCCAGCAGCCGGGACAGAGATAACTATGGCTACACCTTC.

The rearrangement uses TRBV11-2 and TRBJ1-1; D is perhaps TRBD1 (6 bases). V dropped 6 bases and J dropped 6 bases, with 17 bases sitting between them. Looked up from germline, CDR1 is SGHAT and CDR2 is FQNNGV. The CDR3 is 14 residues long. The CDR3 is CASRSSGVGAEAFF. The CDR3 region has the DNA TGTGCCAGCAGATCATCAGGGGTAGGCGCTGAAGCTTTCTTT.

This clonotype was seen ten or more times. V and J are TRBV6-2 or TRBV6-3 and TRBJ2-7, with no clear D. The ends were cut back, 8 bases at V and 5 bases at J, with 10 bases in the middle. This CDR3 spans 11 amino acids. The V gene's germline CDR1 is MNHEY and CDR2 SVGEGT. Here the CDR3 DNA reads TGTGCCAGCGCCAGCAGCAACGAGCAGTACTTC. Translating it yields CASASSNEQYF.

The rearrangement uses TRBV7-3 and TRBJ2-2; a weak D match, TRBD1 (6 bases). The V end lost 5 bases, the J end lost 6 bases, and 16 bases lay between the germline ends. The CDR3 runs 15 residues. Germline CDR1 reads SGHTA; CDR2 reads FQGTGA. CDR3 nucleotide sequence: TGTGCCAGCAGCGCACAGGGTTTGGGCGCCGGGGAGCTGTTTTTT. Encoded protein: CASSAQGLGAGELFF.

This clonotype was counted ten times or more. The V and J genes are TRBV9 and TRBJ2-2; D is undetermined. V shed 2 bases and J shed 6 bases, with 5 bases lying between them. The CDR3 loop spans 12 amino acids. In germline, CDR1 is SGDLS, CDR2 YYNGEE. The CDR3: CASSVRAGELFF. In DNA form, the CDR3 reads TGTGCCAGCAGCGTTAGGGCCGGGGAGCTGTTTTTT. The complete variable domain, with remaining parts taken from reference TRBV9 and TRBJ2-2, reads DSGVTQTPKHLITATGQRVTLRCSPRSGDLSVYWYQQSLDQGLQFLIQYYNGEERAKGNILERFSAQQFPDLHSELNLSSLELGDSALYFCASSVRAGELFFGEGSRLTVL.

This clonotype was found many times. This rearrangement joins TRBV10-3 to TRBJ2-3; TRBD2 aligns across 10 bases. This CDR3 is 16 amino acids long. The germline V gene encodes CDR1 ENHRY and CDR2 SYGVKD. V lost 4 bases to trimming and J lost 2 bases; unmatched junction nucleotides: 6. The CDR3 protein is CAISGSSGGYTDTQYF. The CDR3 DNA follows: TGTGCCATCAGTGGCTCTAGCGGGGGTTACACAGATACGCAGTATTTT.

The chain joins TRBV4-1 to TRBJ2-1, with D possibly being TRBD1 (5 bases). Trimming pared 2 bases from V and 5 bases from J, leaving 13 bases between. The CDR3 runs to 15 residues. The germline CDR1 and CDR2 sequences are MGHRA and YSYEKL. The CDR3 coding sequence is TGCGCCAGCAGCCAAAGGGCAGGGTCTAACAATGAGCAGTTCTTC. Residues: CASSQRAGSNNEQFF.

The table lists this clonotype with many counts. This CDR3 reads CAISEPGLGADNEQFF. For the CDR3, the DNA is TGTGCCATCAGTGAGCCTGGCCTTGGGGCCGACAATGAGCAGTTCTTC. The chain couples TRBV10-3 to TRBJ2-1; the D gene is possibly TRBD1 (5 bases). Trimming shortened V by 2 bases and J by 5 bases, and 16 bases separated the two germline ends. The germline V gene has CDR1 ENHRY and CDR2 SYGVKD. The CDR3 has 16 residues.

This clonotype was seen only a few times. The rearrangement uses TRBV9 and TRBJ1-1; 7 bases match TRBD1. The CDR3 sequence is 15 residues long. Losses at the gene ends were 0 bases for V and 1 base for J; bases not matched to a gene: 3. Germline V gives CDR1 SGDLS, CDR2 YYNGEE. The CDR3 sequence is CASSVARQGNTEAFF. For the CDR3, the DNA is TGTGCCAGCAGCGTAGCTCGACAGGGGAACACTGAAGCTTTCTTT.

This clonotype was seen at least ten times. The chain combines TRBV28 with TRBJ2-5, with D tentatively TRBD2 (6 bases). There are 13 residues in the CDR3. Germline CDR1 is MDHEN and CDR2 is SYDVKM. The germline V and J ends were trimmed by 5 bases and 0 bases, with 7 bases remaining between them. The DNA for the CDR3 is TGTGCCAGCAGTCGGGACTACCAAGAGACCCAGTACTTC. Amino acids: CASSRDYQETQYF.

The chain couples TRBV7-8 to TRBJ2-5, with D unresolved. V lost 4 bases and J 3 bases, leaving 9 bases between the germline ends. The V gene's germline CDR1 is SGHVS and CDR2 FQNEAQ. CDR3 length: 13 amino acids. The CDR3 sequence is CASSSRLKETQYF. In nucleotides, the CDR3 is TGTGCCAGCAGCTCCAGACTGAAAGAGACCCAGTACTTC.

The sample holds a few counts of this clonotype. This chain uses TRBV5-1 with TRBJ1-2, with D unresolved. V gave up 4 bases and J gave up 9 bases, with 13 bases separating them. Germline assignment: CDR1 SGHRS and CDR2 YFSETQ. This CDR3 spans 12 amino acids. CDR3 amino acids: CASSQGEGRYTF. In DNA form, the CDR3 reads TGCGCCAGCAGCCAAGGAGAGGGTCGCTACACCTTC. The whole variable domain, remainder taken from reference TRBV5-1 and TRBJ1-2, is KAGVTQTPRYLIKTRGQQVTLSCSPISGHRSVSWYQQTPGQGLQFLFEYFSETQRNKGNFPGRFSGRQFSNSRSEMNVSTLELGDSALYLCASSQGEGRYTFGSGTRLTVV.

As concerns this clonotype: A single base separates this from a much larger clone, so it may be a read error. The chain couples TRBV7-6 to TRBJ2-2; D unresolved. Germline CDR1 SGHVS, CDR2 FNYEAQ. This CDR3 spans 13 amino acids. CDR3 nucleotides: TGTGGCAGCAGCTCTCAGGATACCGGGGAGCTGTTTTTT. Translating gives CGSSSQDTGELFF.

The CDR3 reads CSASPRGRGSTSDTQYF. CDR3 nucleotide sequence: TGCAGTGCTAGTCCCAGGGGGCGGGGTTCGACCAGCGATACGCAGTATTTT. The rearrangement uses TRBV20-1 and TRBJ2-3; the match to TRBD1 covers 8 bases. Trimming took 3 bases from V and 6 from J; bases not matched to a gene: 17. This CDR3 region has 17 residues. Germline V gene lookup returns CDR1 DFQATT and CDR2 SNEGSKA (reference sequence).

This clonotype was observed a handful of times. The rearrangement joins TRBV6-5 to TRBJ1-2; D call uncertain. Germline loops: CDR1 MNHEY, CDR2 SVGAGI. Trimming took 5 bases from V and 6 from J, leaving 16 bases between them. There are 14 residues in the CDR3. CDR3 coding DNA: TGTGCCAGCAGTCCTTCGGTCAGTTGGAATGGCTACACCTTC. Residues: CASSPSVSWNGYTF.

This clonotype was observed a few times. The chain uses TRBV4-1 and TRBJ1-5; D unresolved. Looked up from germline, CDR1 is MGHRA and CDR2 is YSYEKL. CDR3 length: 11 amino acids. V was shortened by 1 base and J by 10 bases, with 5 bases between the two germline ends. The CDR3 reads CASSQGGPQHF. CDR3 sequence (DNA): TGCGCCAGCAGCCAAGGAGGTCCCCAGCATTTT.

The table lists this clonotype with many counts. The chain uses TRBV7-2 and TRBJ2-2; D not certain. Per germline, CDR1 SGHTA and CDR2 FQGNSA. The CDR3 consists of 12 residues. The V end was cut by 6 bases, the J end by 6 bases, with 8 bases between. The CDR3 sequence: CASSYPPGELFF. Here the CDR3 DNA reads TGTGCCAGCAGTTACCCCCCCGGGGAGCTGTTTTTT. Filled out from reference TRBV7-2 and TRBJ2-2, the complete variable domain reads GAGVSQSPSNKVTEKGKDVELRCDPISGHTALYWYRQSLGQGLEFLIYFQGNSAPDKSGLPSDRFSAERTGGSVSTLTIQRTQQEDSAVYLCASSYPPGELFFGEGSRLTVL.

J is TRBJ1-5 and V is TRBV4-1, with no clear D. The CDR3 is made up of 15 amino acids. CDR1 MGHRA and CDR2 YSYEKL come from the germline V gene. V gave up 4 bases and J gave up 5 bases, with 15 bases separating them. DNA for the CDR3: TGCGCCAGCAGCCCAGACTGGTCGGGAGATCAGCCCCAGCATTTT. Its protein is CASSPDWSGDQPQHF.

This clonotype was detected only a few times. This chain joins TRBV5-1 and TRBJ2-7, with 9 bases identical to TRBD1. Germline-derived CDR1 and CDR2 are SGHRS and YFSETQ. The CDR3 runs 15 residues. After removal of 2 bases from V and 3 bases from J, the junction contained 6 bases not matched to a gene. The CDR3 nucleotides read TGCGCCAGCAGCTTCGCGACAGGGGGTGGCTACGAGCAGTACTTC. Translating gives CASSFATGGGYEQYF. The full variable domain, with the rest looked up from reference TRBV5-1 and TRBJ2-7, is KAGVTQTPRYLIKTRGQQVTLSCSPISGHRSVSWYQQTPGQGLQFLFEYFSETQRNKGNFPGRFSGRQFSNSRSEMNVSTLELGDSALYLCASSFATGGGYEQYFGPGTRLTVT.